This entry lists 27 T cell receptor beta chains sequenced from one sample in a study of blood T cell repertoires in COVID-19. Sequencing used immunoSEQ multiplex PCR; TCRdb keeps in-frame clones, though not all of them. Of about half a million clones listed, roughly 85% are singletons. Sequencing was performed on peripheral blood. Source of these receptors: a human donor in a cohort sampled during active COVID-19.

The V and J genes are TRBV7-6 and TRBJ2-3; 10 nucleotides align to TRBD1. Germline V gene data show CDR1 as SGHVS and CDR2 as FNYEAQ. J lost 2 bases, V lost 5 bases, and 16 bases had no gene match. The CDR3 covers 19 residues. CDR3 coding DNA: TGTGCCAGCAGCCCCGGGGACAGGGGTCAAATAGGGTACACAGATACGCAGTATTTT. Encoded protein: CASSPGDRGQIGYTDTQYF.

The chain uses TRBV2 and TRBJ2-7; TRBD2 matches 7 bases. There are 15 residues in the CDR3. Trimming cost V 6 bases and J 5 bases; bases outside gene matches: 13. Germline loops: CDR1 SNHLY, CDR2 FYNNEI. The CDR3 DNA reads TGTGCCAGCAGCCTCGGCGGGCGGGAGCGAGACGAGCAGTACTTC. Encoded protein: CASSLGGRERDEQYF.

The gene calls are TRBV5-1 and TRBJ1-1; 8 bases line up with TRBD1. J gave up 1 base and V 2 bases, and 4 bases lay outside the gene matches. The CDR3 has 15 residues. Germline V gene data show CDR1 as SGHRS and CDR2 as YFSETQ. CDR3 region: CASSFRTGRNTEAFF. The DNA of the CDR3 is TGCGCCAGCAGCTTCCGGACAGGGAGGAACACTGAAGCTTTCTTT. Complete variable domain (other parts from reference TRBV5-1 and TRBJ1-1): KAGVTQTPRYLIKTRGQQVTLSCSPISGHRSVSWYQQTPGQGLQFLFEYFSETQRNKGNFPGRFSGRQFSNSRSEMNVSTLELGDSALYLCASSFRTGRNTEAFFGQGTRLTVV.

A few counts support this clone. The chain recombines TRBV19 with TRBJ1-1, with D maybe TRBD1 (5 bases). There are 14 residues in the CDR3. V shed 3 bases and J shed 0 bases, with 8 bases lying between them. Germline-derived CDR1 and CDR2 are LNHDA and SQIVND (reference sequence). CDR3 amino acids: CASSMGLLNTEAFF. As DNA, the CDR3 is TGTGCCAGTAGTATGGGACTGCTGAACACTGAAGCTTTCTTT.

The chain couples TRBV7-8 to TRBJ2-7; TRBD1 aligns across 7 bases. The CDR3 contains 13 residues. The V gene's germline CDR1 is SGHVS and CDR2 FQNEAQ. Losses at the gene ends were 5 bases for V and 5 bases for J; bases not matched to a gene: 6. The CDR3 DNA follows: TGTGCCAGCAGCACAGACAGGGCCCACGAGCAGTACTTC. Amino acids: CASSTDRAHEQYF.

The rearrangement joins TRBV19 to TRBJ2-2; D gene ambiguous. V was pared by 5 bases and J by 6 bases, with 13 bases between. Germline V gene lookup returns CDR1 LNHDA and CDR2 SQIVND (reference sequence). The CDR3 extends over 14 amino acids. The CDR3 sequence is CASSSRVDPGELFF. In DNA form, the CDR3 reads TGTGCCAGTAGTTCCCGGGTAGACCCCGGGGAGCTGTTTTTT.

This chain connects TRBV6-5 to TRBJ1-4, with 9 positions matching TRBD1. V was pared by 6 bases and J by 7 bases, with 6 bases of the junction left unmatched. The CDR3 contains 14 residues. Germline CDR1 is MNHEY and CDR2 is SVGAGI. For the CDR3, the DNA is TGTGCCAGCAGAGTGACAGGGGGAAGTGAAAAACTGTTTTTT. Residues: CASRVTGGSEKLFF.

This clone has more than one count but fewer than ten. V and J are TRBV7-3 and TRBJ1-2; TRBD1 is a possible D gene (6 bases). The germline V gene encodes CDR1 SGHTA and CDR2 FQGTGA. The CDR3 extends over 15 amino acids. The V gene lost 1 base and the J gene lost 3 bases, with 12 bases spanning the gap. The CDR3 DNA sequence: TGTGCCAGCAGCTTAATGGCAGGGGATTACTATGGCTACACCTTC. Translation: CASSLMAGDYYGYTF.

A few counts support this clone. The chain is built from TRBV5-8 and TRBJ1-5; 9 positions match TRBD1. The CDR3 is 19 amino acids. Germline values: CDR1 SGHTS, CDR2 YDEGEE. The trim removed 1 base at V and 4 bases at J, leaving 15 bases unmatched. The DNA for the CDR3 is TGTGCCAGCAGCTTGTATTTGGGACAGGGAATTGGCGGGAATCAGCCCCAGCATTTT. It is translated as CASSLYLGQGIGGNQPQHF.

The J gene is TRBJ2-7, the V gene TRBV14; 7 bases are a match to TRBD1. The V and J ends lost 0 bases and 6 bases, in that order; junction bases with no gene match: 5. Germline V gene lookup returns CDR1 SGHDN and CDR2 FVKESK. The length of the CDR3 is 14 residues. DNA of the CDR3: TGTGCCAGCAGCCAAGAGTGGGACAGTGGCGAGCAGTACTTC. Translating gives CASSQEWDSGEQYF.

This clone showed up just a few times. The V call is TRBV3-1 (or the pseudogene TRBV3-2), the J call TRBJ1-3; D gene ambiguous. V lost 0 bases, J lost 7 bases, and 7 bases lay in between. Germline CDR1 LGHDT, CDR2 YNNKEL (reference sequence). The CDR3 runs 13 residues. CDR3 sequence (DNA): TGTGCCAGCAGCCAAGACATAGAGAACACCATATATTTT. Protein product: CASSQDIENTIYF.

CDR3 in amino acids: CASSGGQGGETQYF. The DNA of the CDR3 is TGTGCCAGCAGCGGAGGACAGGGGGGAGAGACCCAGTACTTC. This chain connects TRBV11-3 to TRBJ2-5; 10 nucleotides agree with TRBD1. This CDR3 is 14 amino acids long. Unmatched junction bases numbered 4, after V lost 5 bases and J lost 4 bases. Per germline, CDR1 SGHNT and CDR2 YENEEA.

The V call is TRBV4-1, the J call TRBJ2-7, with 7 bases aligning to TRBD2. The CDR3 loop spans 16 amino acids. The V gene's germline CDR1 is MGHRA and CDR2 YSYEKL. V lost 3 bases, J lost 4 bases, and 12 bases stayed unmatched. The CDR3 DNA follows: TGCGCCAGCAGCCAGGGGATGGGCCAGGGAGGGTACGAGCAGTACTTC. It codes for CASSQGMGQGGYEQYF.

The count of this clone is one. The chain combines TRBV25-1 with TRBJ2-2; 8 bases align to TRBD2. This CDR3 has 15 residues. V lost 3 bases to trimming and J lost 8 bases; unmatched junction nucleotides: 8. Per germline, CDR1 MGHDK and CDR2 SYGVNS. The CDR3 spells CASSDPRTSLGELFF. The CDR3 DNA reads as TGTGCCAGCAGTGACCCTAGGACTAGCTTGGGGGAGCTGTTTTTT.

The V and J genes are TRBV3-1 (or the pseudogene TRBV3-2) and TRBJ1-2, with 7 bases fitting TRBD1. The CDR3 is made up of 14 amino acids. Germline V CDR1 and CDR2: LGHDT, YNNKEL (reference sequence). The trim removed 6 bases at V and 2 bases at J, leaving 6 bases unmatched. The CDR3 DNA follows: TGTGCCAGCAGTCCAGGGGGAACCAACTATGGCTACACCTTC. Its translation: CASSPGGTNYGYTF.

V gene TRBV5-6 combines with J gene TRBJ1-1; D is ambiguous. The CDR3 runs 13 residues. V lost 2 bases and J 4 bases, leaving 9 bases between the germline ends. Germline CDR1 reads SGHDT; CDR2 reads YYEEEE. The chain's CDR3 is CASSFRRGTEAFF. The CDR3 nucleotides read TGTGCCAGCAGCTTCCGACGGGGCACTGAAGCTTTCTTT.

This rearrangement joins TRBV4-1 to TRBJ1-6; a possible D gene is TRBD1 (6 bases). CDR3 size: 17 residues. V shed 2 bases and J shed 0 bases, with 11 bases lying between them. Germline V gene lookup returns CDR1 MGHRA and CDR2 YSYEKL. CDR3 DNA sequence: TGCGCCAGCAGCCAACCGGACAGAAGCTCCTATAATTCACCCCTCCACTTT. Protein sequence: CASSQPDRSSYNSPLHF.

The chain is built from TRBV27 and TRBJ2-3; D gene unclear. The V gene's germline CDR1 is MNHEY and CDR2 SMNVEV (reference sequence). V was clipped by 5 bases and J by 0 bases, with 12 bases between them. The length of the CDR3 is 15 residues. The CDR3 region has the DNA TGTGCCAGCAGTCCCTGGTCGACTAGCACAGATACGCAGTATTTT. Protein product: CASSPWSTSTDTQYF.

This clone came up once. The V and J genes are TRBV27 and TRBJ1-6, with D unresolved. The CDR3 covers 15 residues. Trimming stripped 6 bases from V and 7 bases from J, with 16 bases between. Germline V lookup: CDR1 MNHEY, CDR2 SMNVEV (reference sequence). CDR3 sequence: CASSLIGGPNSPLHF. The CDR3 nucleotides are TGTGCCAGCAGCCTCATTGGCGGGCCGAATTCACCCCTCCACTTT.

The chain couples TRBV7-6 to TRBJ2-5; 9 nucleotides match TRBD2. With V trimmed by 5 bases and J by 3 bases, 13 bases remained unmatched. CDR1 is SGHVS and CDR2 is FNYEAQ in the germline V gene. The CDR3 consists of 17 residues. The DNA for the CDR3 is TGTGCCAGCAGCCACCGATACGATAGCGGGAGAAAAGAGACCCAGTACTTC. This gives the protein CASSHRYDSGRKETQYF. Drawing the rest from reference TRBV7-6 and TRBJ2-5, the complete variable domain is GAGVSQSPRYKVTKRGQDVALRCDPISGHVSLYWYRQALGQGPEFLTYFNYEAQQDKSGLPNDRFSAERPEGSISTLTIQRTEQRDSAMYRCASSHRYDSGRKETQYFGPGTRLLVL.

The rearrangement links TRBV19 to TRBJ2-5, with 13 bases fitting TRBD2. Trimming at V came to 7 bases and at J to 2 bases, leaving 10 bases not matched to a gene. CDR3 length: 17 amino acids. Looked up from germline, CDR1 is LNHDA and CDR2 is SQIVND (reference sequence). CDR3 DNA sequence: TGTGCCAGTACCAAGGGACTAGCGGGACCCACGCAAGAGACCCAGTACTTC. This translates into CASTKGLAGPTQETQYF. The variable domain in full, with the rest retrieved from reference TRBV19 and TRBJ2-5, is DGGITQSPKYLFRKEGQNVTLSCEQNLNHDAMYWYRQDPGQGLRLIYYSQIVNDFQKGDIAEGYSVSREKKESFPLTVTSAQKNPTAFYLCASTKGLAGPTQETQYFGPGTRLLVL.

A few counts support this clone. The chain carries TRBV14 and TRBJ2-1, with 7 bases identical to TRBD2. The CDR3 extends over 13 amino acids. The V and J ends lost 3 bases and 16 bases, in that order; junction bases with no gene match: 12. Germline lookup yields CDR1 SGHDN and CDR2 FVKESK. This chain's CDR3 is CASSQSTSATLFF. The CDR3 nucleotides are TGTGCCAGCAGCCAGTCAACTAGCGCCACCCTTTTCTTC.

The gene calls are TRBV29-1 and TRBJ2-1, with TRBD1 identical over 8 bases. After removal of 0 bases from V and 9 bases from J, the junction contained 16 bases not matched to a gene. Germline values: CDR1 SQVTM, CDR2 ANQGSEA. CDR3 length: 17 amino acids. CDR3 in DNA: TGCAGCGTTGAAGAACTCGAGTACGGACAGGGATTTACTGAGCAGTTCTTC. Translating gives CSVEELEYGQGFTEQFF.

This rearrangement joins TRBV14 to TRBJ2-1; no firm D call. The length of the CDR3 is 14 residues. Trimming took off 2 bases at V and 2 bases at J, with 7 bases between the two ends. In germline, CDR1 is SGHDN, CDR2 FVKESK. CDR3 nucleotide sequence: TGTGCCAGCAGCCAAATACGGGCCTACAATGAGCAGTTCTTC. It codes for CASSQIRAYNEQFF.

In this sample, this clone turned up a few times. CDR3 sequence: CASSQTGVYEETQYF. Here the CDR3 DNA reads TGTGCCAGCAGCCAAACAGGTGTATATGAAGAGACCCAGTACTTC. The chain carries TRBV3-1 (or the pseudogene TRBV3-2) and TRBJ2-5; possible D gene TRBD1, 5 bases. CDR3 size: 15 residues. The germline V gene encodes CDR1 LGHDT and CDR2 YNNKEL (reference sequence). V was clipped by 2 bases and J by 3 bases, with 13 bases between them.

The chain is built from TRBV5-1 and TRBJ2-2, with D perhaps matching TRBD1 (7 bases). The V end lost 4 bases, the J end lost 4 bases, and 14 bases lay between the germline ends. This CDR3 is 15 amino acids long. The germline gives CDR1 SGHRS, CDR2 YFSETQ. The CDR3 is CASSPRQGGTGELFF. The DNA of the CDR3 is TGCGCCAGCAGCCCCAGACAGGGAGGCACCGGGGAGCTGTTTTTT.

This clone was counted only a few times. The rearrangement joins TRBV29-1 to TRBJ2-1; D is ambiguous. The V end was cut by 3 bases, the J end by 7 bases, with 19 bases between. Germline V gene lookup returns CDR1 SQVTM and CDR2 ANQGSEA. This CDR3 contains 15 residues. This CDR3 is CSVDLGHRPWNEQFF. CDR3 DNA: TGCAGCGTTGATCTAGGTCACCGGCCGTGGAATGAGCAGTTCTTC.